Below, one T cell receptor (beta chain) is given with its context. Its antigen remains unidentified. Profiled with immunoSEQ multiplex PCR; TCRdb holds only in-frame clones, not every one. The repertoire has fewer than 140,000 clones, 90% of them found once; the top ten carry about 4.8%. The CDR3 is 14 amino acids. Germline CDR1 reads SGHRS; CDR2 reads YFSETQ. Trimming cost V 1 base and J 6 bases, with 12 bases left between them. The source of the sample is a study of T cell responses to AZD1222 COVID-19 vaccine. Study conclusions and caveats: Sampling that yielded the repertoires occurred only after the peak T cell response.

The material was peripheral blood, obtained on day 0 of AZD1222 vaccination. This chain connects TRBV5-1 to TRBJ2-3; D may be TRBD2 (6 bases). This receptor was obtained from an adult in good health. CDR3 in DNA: TGCGCCAGCAGCTTGTCACGCGGGACCGATACGCAGTATTTT. This translates into CASSLSRGTDTQYF.